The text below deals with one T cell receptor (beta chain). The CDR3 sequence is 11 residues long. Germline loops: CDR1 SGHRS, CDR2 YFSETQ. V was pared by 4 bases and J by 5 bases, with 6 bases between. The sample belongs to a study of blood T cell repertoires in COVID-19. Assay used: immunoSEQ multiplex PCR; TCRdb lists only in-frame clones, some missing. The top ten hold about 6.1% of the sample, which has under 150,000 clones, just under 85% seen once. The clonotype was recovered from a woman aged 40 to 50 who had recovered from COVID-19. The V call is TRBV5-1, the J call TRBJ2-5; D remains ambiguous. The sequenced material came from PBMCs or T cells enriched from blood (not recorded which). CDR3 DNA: TGCGCCAGCAGCCTGTCGGAGACCCAGTACTTC. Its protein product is CASSLSETQYF.